This T cell receptor (beta chain) was profiled in a study of shared T cell receptors in the human thymus. Some clones are missing from TCRdb's copy, which holds only in-frame ones; the method was immunoSEQ multiplex PCR. The sample includes about 400,000 clones, approximately 95% seen only once; the top ten take 0.015% to 0.02%. Trimming pared 5 bases from V and 6 bases from J, leaving 13 bases between. Germline V gene lookup returns CDR1 MGHRA and CDR2 YSYEKL. The CDR3 totals 13 residues. This receptor was taken from a human donor. This chain links TRBV4-1 with TRBJ2-5; D gene uncertain. The sequenced sample consisted of thymocytes. The CDR3 bases are TGCGCCAGCAGCAAGAGAGGTGGGAAGACCCAGTACTTC. Its translation: CASSKRGGKTQYF.